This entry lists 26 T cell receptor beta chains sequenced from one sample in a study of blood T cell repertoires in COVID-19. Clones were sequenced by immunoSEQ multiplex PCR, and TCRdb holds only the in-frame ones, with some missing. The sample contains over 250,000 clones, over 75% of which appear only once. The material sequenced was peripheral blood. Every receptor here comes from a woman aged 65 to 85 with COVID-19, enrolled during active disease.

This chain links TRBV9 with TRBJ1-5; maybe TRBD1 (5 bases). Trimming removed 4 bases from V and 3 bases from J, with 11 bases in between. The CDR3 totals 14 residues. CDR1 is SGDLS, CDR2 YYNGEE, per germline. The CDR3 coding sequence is TGTGCCAGCAGCAGAGGACACACCAATCAGCCCCAGCATTTT. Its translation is CASSRGHTNQPQHF.

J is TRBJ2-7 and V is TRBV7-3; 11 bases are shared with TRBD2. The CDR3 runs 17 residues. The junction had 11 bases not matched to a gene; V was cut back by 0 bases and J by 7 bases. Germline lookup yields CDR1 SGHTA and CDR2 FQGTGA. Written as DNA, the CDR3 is TGTGCCAGCAGCTTAACCACTAGCGGGAGTGGCGCGGCTGAGCAGTACTTC. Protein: CASSLTTSGSGAAEQYF. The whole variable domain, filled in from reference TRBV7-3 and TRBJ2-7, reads GAGVSQTPSNKVTEKGKYVELRCDPISGHTALYWYRQSLGQGPEFLIYFQGTGAADDSGLPNDRFFAVRPEGSVSTLKIQRTERGDSAVYLCASSLTTSGSGAAEQYFGPGTRLTVT.

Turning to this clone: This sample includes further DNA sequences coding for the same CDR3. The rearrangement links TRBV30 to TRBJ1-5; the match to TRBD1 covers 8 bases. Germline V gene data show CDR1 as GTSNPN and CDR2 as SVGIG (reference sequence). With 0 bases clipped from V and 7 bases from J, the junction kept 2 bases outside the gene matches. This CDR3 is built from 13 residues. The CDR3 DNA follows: TGTGCCTGGAGTGTACAGGGGGGACAGCCCCAGCATTTT. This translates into CAWSVQGGQPQHF.

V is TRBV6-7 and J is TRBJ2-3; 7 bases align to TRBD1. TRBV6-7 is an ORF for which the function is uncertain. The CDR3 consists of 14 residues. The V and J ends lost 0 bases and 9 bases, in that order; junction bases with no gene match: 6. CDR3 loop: CASSYSGSTGTQYF. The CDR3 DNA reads TGTGCCAGCAGTTACTCGGGTTCGACAGGGACGCAGTATTTT.

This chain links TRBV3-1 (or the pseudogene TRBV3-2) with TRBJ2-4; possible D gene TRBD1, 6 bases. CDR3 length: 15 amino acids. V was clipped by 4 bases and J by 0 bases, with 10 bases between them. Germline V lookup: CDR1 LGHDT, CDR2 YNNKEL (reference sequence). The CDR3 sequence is CASSRDTVAKNIQYF. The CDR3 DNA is TGTGCCAGCAGCCGGGACACGGTAGCCAAAAACATTCAGTACTTC.

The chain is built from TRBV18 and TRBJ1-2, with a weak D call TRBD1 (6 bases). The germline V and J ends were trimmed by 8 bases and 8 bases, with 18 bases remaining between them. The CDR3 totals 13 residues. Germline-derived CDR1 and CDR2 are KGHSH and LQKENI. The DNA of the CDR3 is TGTGCCAGCCAATACTCCGGGACACTAGGCTACACCTTC. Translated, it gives CASQYSGTLGYTF.

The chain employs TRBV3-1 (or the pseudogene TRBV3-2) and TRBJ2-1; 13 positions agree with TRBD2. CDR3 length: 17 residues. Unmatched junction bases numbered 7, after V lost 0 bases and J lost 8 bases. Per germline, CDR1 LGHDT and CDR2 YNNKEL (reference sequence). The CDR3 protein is CASSQDWTSGSLYEQFF. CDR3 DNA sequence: TGTGCCAGCAGCCAAGACTGGACTAGCGGGAGTTTGTATGAGCAGTTCTTC.

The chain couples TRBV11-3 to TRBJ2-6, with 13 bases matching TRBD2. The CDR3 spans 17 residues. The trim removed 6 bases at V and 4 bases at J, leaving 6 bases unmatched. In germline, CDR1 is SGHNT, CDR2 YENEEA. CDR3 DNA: TGTGCCAGCAGAGGACTAGCGGGAGTATCAGGGGCCAACGTCCTGACTTTC. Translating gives CASRGLAGVSGANVLTF.

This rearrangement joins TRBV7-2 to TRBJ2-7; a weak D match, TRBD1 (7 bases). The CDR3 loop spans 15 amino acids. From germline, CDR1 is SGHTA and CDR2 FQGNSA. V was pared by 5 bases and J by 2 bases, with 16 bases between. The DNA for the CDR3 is TGTGCCAGCAGCCAATGGACCAGGGGGGCCTACGAGCAGTACTTC. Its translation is CASSQWTRGAYEQYF.

The CDR3 coding sequence is TGCAGTGCTGGCCAGGGGCGCTACACCTTC. This codes for CSAGQGRYTF. The chain employs TRBV20-1 and TRBJ1-2, with D possibly matching TRBD1 (6 bases). V lost 5 bases, J lost 9 bases, and 10 bases lay in between. CDR1 is DFQATT and CDR2 is SNEGSKA in the germline V gene (reference sequence). The CDR3 is made up of 10 amino acids.

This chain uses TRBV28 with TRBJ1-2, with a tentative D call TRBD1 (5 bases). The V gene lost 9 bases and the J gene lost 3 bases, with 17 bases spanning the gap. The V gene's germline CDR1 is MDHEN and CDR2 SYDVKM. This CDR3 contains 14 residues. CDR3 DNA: TGTGCCAGTAGCCCGGGGGGTTTCGACTATGGCTACACCTTC. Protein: CASSPGGFDYGYTF.

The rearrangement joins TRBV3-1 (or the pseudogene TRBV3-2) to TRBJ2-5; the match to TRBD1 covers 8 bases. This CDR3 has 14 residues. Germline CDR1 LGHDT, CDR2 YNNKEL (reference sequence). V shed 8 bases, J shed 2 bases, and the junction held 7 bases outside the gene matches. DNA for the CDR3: TGTGCCAGCGGGGCAGGGGGCCGACAAGAGACCCAGTACTTC. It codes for CASGAGGRQETQYF.

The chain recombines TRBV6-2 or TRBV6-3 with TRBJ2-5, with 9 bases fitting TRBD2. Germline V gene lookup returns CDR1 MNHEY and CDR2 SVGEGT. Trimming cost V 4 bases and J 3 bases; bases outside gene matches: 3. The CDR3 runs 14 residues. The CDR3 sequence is CASSSSGGKETQYF. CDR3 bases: TGTGCCAGCAGTTCGAGCGGGGGGAAAGAGACCCAGTACTTC.

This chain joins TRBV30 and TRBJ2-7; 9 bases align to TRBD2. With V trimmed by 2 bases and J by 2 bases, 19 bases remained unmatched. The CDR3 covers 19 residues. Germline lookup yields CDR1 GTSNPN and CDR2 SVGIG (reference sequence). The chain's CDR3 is CAWSPRADTRLAGTYEQYF. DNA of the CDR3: TGTGCCTGGAGTCCCCGGGCAGACACAAGGCTAGCGGGAACCTACGAGCAGTACTTC.

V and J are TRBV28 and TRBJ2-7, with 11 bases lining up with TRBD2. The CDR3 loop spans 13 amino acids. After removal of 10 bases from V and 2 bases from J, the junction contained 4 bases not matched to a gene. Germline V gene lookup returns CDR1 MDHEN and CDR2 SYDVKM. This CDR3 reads CATVAGGTYEQYF. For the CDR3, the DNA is TGTGCCACAGTAGCGGGGGGGACCTACGAGCAGTACTTC.

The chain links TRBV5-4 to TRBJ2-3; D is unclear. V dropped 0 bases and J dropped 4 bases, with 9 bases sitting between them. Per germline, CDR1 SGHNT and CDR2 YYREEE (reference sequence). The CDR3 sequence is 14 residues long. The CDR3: CASSLVTPPDTQYF. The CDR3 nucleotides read TGTGCCAGCAGCTTGGTGACACCCCCAGATACGCAGTATTTT.

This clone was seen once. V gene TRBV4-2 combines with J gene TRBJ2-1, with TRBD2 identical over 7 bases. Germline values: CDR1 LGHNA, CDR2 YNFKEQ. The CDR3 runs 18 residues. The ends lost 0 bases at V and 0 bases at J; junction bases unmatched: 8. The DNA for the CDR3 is TGTGCCAGCAGCCAAGAAGGAAAGCGGGACCCCTCCTACAATGAGCAGTTCTTC. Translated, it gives CASSQEGKRDPSYNEQFF.

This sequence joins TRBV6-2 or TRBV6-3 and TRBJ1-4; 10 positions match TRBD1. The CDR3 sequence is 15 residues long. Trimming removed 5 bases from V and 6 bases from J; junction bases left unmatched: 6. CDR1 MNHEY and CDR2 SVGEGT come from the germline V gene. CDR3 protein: CASSGAGTGDEKLFF. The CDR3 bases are TGTGCCAGCAGTGGAGCCGGGACAGGGGATGAAAAACTGTTTTTT.

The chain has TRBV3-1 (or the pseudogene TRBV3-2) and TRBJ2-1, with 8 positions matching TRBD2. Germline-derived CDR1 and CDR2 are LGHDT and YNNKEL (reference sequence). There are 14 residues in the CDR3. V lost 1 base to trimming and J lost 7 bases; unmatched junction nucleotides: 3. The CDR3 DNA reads TGTGCCAGCAGCCAAGTGGGACTAGTAAATGAGCAGTTCTTC. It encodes CASSQVGLVNEQFF.

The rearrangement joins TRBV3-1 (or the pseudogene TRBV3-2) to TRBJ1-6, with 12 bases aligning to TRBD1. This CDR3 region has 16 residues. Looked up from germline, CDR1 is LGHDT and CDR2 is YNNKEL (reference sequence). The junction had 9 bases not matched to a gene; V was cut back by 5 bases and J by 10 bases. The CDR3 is CASSTPGTGGFSPLHF. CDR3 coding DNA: TGTGCCAGCAGCACACCTGGGACAGGGGGCTTCTCACCCCTCCACTTT.

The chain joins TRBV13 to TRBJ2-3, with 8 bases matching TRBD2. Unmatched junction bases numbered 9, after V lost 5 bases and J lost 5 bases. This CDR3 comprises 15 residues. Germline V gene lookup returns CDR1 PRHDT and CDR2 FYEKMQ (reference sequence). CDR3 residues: CASSTAGESVDTQYF. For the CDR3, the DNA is TGTGCCAGCAGCACAGCGGGAGAGAGTGTAGATACGCAGTATTTT.

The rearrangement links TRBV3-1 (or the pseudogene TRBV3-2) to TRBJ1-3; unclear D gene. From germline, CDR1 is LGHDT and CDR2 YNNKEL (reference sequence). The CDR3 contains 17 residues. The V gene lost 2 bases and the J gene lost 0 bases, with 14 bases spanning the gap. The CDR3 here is CASSQPLKLVSGNTIYF. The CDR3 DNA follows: TGTGCCAGCAGCCAACCTTTAAAACTGGTCTCTGGAAACACCATATATTTT.

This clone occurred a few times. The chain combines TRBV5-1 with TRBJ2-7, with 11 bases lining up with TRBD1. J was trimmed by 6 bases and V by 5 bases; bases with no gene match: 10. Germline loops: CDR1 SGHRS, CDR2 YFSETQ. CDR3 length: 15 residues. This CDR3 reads CASRNGRDRGFEQYF. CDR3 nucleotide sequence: TGCGCCAGCAGAAACGGCCGGGACAGGGGGTTCGAGCAGTACTTC.

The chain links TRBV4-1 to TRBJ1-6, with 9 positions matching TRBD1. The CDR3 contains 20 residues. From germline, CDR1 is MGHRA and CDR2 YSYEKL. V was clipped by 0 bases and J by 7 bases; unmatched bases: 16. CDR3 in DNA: TGCGCCAGCAGCCAAGATCAGGATACCGGGACAGGGTTCGGAAATTCACCCCTCCACTTT. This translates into CASSQDQDTGTGFGNSPLHF.

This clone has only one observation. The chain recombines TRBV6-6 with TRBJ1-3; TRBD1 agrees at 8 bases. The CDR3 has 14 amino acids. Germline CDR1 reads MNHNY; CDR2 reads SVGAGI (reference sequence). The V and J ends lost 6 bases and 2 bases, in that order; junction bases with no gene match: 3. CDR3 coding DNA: TGTGCCAGCAGGAACAGGGGGACTGGAAACACCATATATTTT. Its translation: CASRNRGTGNTIYF.

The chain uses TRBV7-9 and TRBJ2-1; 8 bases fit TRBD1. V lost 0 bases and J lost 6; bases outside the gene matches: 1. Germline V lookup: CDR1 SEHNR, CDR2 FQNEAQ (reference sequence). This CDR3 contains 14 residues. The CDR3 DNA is TGTGCCAGCAGCTTAGCCGGACAGGGCAATGAGCAGTTCTTC. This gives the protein CASSLAGQGNEQFF.